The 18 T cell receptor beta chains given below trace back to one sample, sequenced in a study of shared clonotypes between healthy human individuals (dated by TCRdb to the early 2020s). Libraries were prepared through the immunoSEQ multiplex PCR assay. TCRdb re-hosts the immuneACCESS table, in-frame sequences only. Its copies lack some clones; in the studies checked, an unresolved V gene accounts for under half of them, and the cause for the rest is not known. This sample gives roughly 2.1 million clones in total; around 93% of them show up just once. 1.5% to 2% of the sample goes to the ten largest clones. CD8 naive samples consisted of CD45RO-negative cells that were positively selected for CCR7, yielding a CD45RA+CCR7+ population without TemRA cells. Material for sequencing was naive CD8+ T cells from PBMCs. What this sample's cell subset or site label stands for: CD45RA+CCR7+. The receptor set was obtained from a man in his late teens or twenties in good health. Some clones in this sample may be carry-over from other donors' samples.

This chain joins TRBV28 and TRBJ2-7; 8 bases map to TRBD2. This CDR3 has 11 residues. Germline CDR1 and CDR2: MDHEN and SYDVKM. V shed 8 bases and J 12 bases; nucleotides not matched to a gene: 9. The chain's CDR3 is CASLRGGITYF. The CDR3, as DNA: TGTGCCAGCCTCCGGGGGGGCATTACGTACTTC.

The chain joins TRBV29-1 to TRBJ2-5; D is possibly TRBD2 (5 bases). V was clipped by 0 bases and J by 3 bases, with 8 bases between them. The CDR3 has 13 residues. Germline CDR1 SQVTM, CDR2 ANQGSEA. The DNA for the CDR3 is TGCAGCGTTGAAGATGTGCGGGAAGAGACCCAGTACTTC. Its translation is CSVEDVREETQYF. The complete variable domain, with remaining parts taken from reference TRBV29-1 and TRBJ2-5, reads SAVISQKPSRDICQRGTSLTIQCQVDSQVTMMFWYRQQPGQSLTLIATANQGSEATYESGFVIDKFPISRPNLTFSTLTVSNMSPEDSSIYLCSVEDVREETQYFGPGTRLLVL.

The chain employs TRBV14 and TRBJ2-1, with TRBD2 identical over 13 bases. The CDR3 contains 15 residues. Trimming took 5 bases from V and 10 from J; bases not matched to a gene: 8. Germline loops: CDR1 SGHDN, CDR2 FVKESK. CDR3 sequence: CASSFRTSGSLEQFF. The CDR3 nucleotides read TGTGCCAGCAGCTTCCGGACTAGCGGGAGTCTGGAGCAGTTCTTC. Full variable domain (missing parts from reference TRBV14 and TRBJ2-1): EAGVTQFPSHSVIEKGQTVTLRCDPISGHDNLYWYRRVMGKEIKFLLHFVKESKQDESGMPNNRFLAERTGGTYSTLKVQPAELEDSGVYFCASSFRTSGSLEQFFGPGTRLTVL.

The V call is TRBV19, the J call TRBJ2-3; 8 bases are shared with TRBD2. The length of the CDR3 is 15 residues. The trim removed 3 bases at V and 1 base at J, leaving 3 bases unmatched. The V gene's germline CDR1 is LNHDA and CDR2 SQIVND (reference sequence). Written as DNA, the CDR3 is TGTGCCAGTAGTATGAAGCGGGAGCGCACAGATACGCAGTATTTT. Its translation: CASSMKRERTDTQYF.

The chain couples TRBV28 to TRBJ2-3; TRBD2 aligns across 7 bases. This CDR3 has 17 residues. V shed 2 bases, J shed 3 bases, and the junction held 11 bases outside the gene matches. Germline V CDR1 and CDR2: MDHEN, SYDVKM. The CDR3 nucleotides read TGTGCCAGCAGTTTAAGGGGCTGGGGTAGCGGGACAGATACGCAGTATTTT. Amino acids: CASSLRGWGSGTDTQYF.

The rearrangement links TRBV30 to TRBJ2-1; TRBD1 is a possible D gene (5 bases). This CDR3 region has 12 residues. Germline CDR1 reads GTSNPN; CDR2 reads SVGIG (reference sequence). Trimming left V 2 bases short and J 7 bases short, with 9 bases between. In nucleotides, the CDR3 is TGTGCCTGGAGTCTAGGGGTTAATGAGCAGTTCTTC. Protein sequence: CAWSLGVNEQFF.

The CDR3 loop is CASRGRVGGYTF. In nucleotides, the CDR3 is TGTGCCAGTCGTGGTAGGGTAGGGGGTTACACCTTC. The rearrangement uses TRBV6-1 and TRBJ1-2; a possible D gene is TRBD1 (6 bases). Germline V lookup: CDR1 MNHNS, CDR2 SASEGT. Trimming cost V 9 bases and J 11 bases, with 19 bases left between them. There are 12 residues in the CDR3.

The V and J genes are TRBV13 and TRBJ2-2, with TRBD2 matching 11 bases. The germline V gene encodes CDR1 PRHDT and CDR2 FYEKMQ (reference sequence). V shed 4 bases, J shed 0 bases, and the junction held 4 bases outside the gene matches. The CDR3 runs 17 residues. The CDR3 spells CASSSRTSGSNTGELFF. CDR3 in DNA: TGTGCCAGCAGCTCCAGGACTAGCGGGTCGAACACCGGGGAGCTGTTTTTT.

This CDR3 reads CASSIGTTTKETQYF. The DNA for the CDR3 is TGTGCCAGCAGCATAGGGACGACCACCAAAGAGACCCAGTACTTC. This sequence joins TRBV11-2 and TRBJ2-5; D tentatively reads TRBD1 or TRBD2 (5 bases each). V was clipped by 5 bases and J by 3 bases, with 16 bases between them. This CDR3 has 15 amino acids. Germline CDR1 is SGHAT and CDR2 is FQNNGV.

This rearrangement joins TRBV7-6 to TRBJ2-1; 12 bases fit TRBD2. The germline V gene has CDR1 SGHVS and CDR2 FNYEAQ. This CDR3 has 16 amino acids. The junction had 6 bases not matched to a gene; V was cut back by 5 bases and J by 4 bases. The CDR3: CASSPRTSGDYNEQFF. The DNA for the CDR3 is TGTGCCAGCAGCCCCCGGACTAGCGGGGATTACAATGAGCAGTTCTTC.

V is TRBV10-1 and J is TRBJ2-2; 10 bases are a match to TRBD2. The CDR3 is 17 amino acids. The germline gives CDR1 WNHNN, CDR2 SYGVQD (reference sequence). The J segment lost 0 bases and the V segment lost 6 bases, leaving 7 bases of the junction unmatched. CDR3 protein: CASRFGLADANTGELFF. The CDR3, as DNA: TGCGCCAGCAGATTCGGACTAGCGGACGCGAACACCGGGGAGCTGTTTTTT.

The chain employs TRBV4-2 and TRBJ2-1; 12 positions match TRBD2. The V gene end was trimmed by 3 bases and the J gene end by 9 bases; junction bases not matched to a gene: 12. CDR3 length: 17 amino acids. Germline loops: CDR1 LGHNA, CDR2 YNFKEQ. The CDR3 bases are TGTGCCAGCAGCCAGGCAGGCCCTAGCGGGAGGGCCGTTGAGCAGTTCTTC. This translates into CASSQAGPSGRAVEQFF.

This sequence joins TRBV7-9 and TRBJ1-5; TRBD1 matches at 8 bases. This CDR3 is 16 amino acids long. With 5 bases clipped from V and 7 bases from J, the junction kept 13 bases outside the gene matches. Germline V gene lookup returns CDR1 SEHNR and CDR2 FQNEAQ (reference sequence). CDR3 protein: CASSPETGDRYQPQHF. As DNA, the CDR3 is TGTGCCAGCAGCCCAGAGACAGGGGACCGTTACCAGCCCCAGCATTTT.

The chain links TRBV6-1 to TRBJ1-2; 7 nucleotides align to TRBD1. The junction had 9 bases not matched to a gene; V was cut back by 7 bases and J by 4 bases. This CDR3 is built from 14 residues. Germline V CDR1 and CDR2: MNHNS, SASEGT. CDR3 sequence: CASTKGAQSYGYTF. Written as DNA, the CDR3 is TGTGCCAGCACTAAGGGGGCCCAGTCCTATGGCTACACCTTC.

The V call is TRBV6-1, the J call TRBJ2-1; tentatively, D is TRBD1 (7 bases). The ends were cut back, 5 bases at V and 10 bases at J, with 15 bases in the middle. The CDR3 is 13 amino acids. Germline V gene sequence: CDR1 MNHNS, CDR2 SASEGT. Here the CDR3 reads CASSNSQGGEQFF. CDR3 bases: TGTGCCAGCAGTAACAGCCAGGGGGGCGAGCAGTTCTTC.

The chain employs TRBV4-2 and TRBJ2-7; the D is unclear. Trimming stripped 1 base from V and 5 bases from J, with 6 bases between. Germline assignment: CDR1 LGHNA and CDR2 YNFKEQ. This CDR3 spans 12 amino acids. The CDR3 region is CASSQARDEQYF. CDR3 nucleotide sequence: TGTGCCAGCAGCCAAGCCCGGGACGAGCAGTACTTC.

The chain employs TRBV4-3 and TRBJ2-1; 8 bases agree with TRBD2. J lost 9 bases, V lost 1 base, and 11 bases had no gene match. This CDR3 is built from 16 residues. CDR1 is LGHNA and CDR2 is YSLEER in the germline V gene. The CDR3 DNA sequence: TGCGCCAGCAGCCAAGGAGGCCCCGGGACTAGGAGTGAGCAGTTCTTC. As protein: CASSQGGPGTRSEQFF.

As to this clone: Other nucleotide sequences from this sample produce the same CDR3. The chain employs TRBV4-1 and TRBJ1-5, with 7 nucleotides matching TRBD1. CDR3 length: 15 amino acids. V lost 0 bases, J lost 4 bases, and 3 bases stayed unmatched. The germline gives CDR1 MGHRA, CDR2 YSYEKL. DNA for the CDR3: TGCGCCAGCAGCCAAGACAGGGGGTCAAATCAGCCCCAGCATTTT. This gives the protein CASSQDRGSNQPQHF.